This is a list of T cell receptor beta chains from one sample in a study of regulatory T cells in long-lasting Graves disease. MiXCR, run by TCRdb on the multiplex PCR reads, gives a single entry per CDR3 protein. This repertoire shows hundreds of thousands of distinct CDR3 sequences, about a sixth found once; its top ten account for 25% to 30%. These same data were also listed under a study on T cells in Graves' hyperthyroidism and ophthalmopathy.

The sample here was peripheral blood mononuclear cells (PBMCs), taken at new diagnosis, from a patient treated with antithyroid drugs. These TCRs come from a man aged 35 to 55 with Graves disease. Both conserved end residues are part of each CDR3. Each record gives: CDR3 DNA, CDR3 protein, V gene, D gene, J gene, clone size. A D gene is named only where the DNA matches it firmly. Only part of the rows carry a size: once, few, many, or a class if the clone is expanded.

CDR3 DNA: TGTGCCAGCAGTGTTGTCCAAGGGGGCTACACCTTC; CDR3 protein: CASSVVQGGYTF; V gene: TRBV2; D gene: NA; J gene: TRBJ1-2; clone size: few
CDR3 DNA: TGTGCCAGCAGTTTACAGGGGCTTGGGGCCAACGTCCTGACTTTC; CDR3 protein: CASSLQGLGANVLTF; V gene: TRBV2; D gene: TRBD1; J gene: TRBJ2-6; clone size: many
CDR3 DNA: TGTGCCAGCAGCCGGACAGGGGGCATATATACGCAGTATTTT; CDR3 protein: CASSRTGGIYTQYF; V gene: TRBV7-9; D gene: TRBD1; J gene: TRBJ2-3; clone size: NA
CDR3 DNA: TGTGCCAGCAGCGGACAGGGGGCGCCTAATGAAAAACTGTTTTTT; CDR3 protein: CASSGQGAPNEKLFF; V gene: TRBV5-8; D gene: TRBD1; J gene: TRBJ1-4; clone size: NA
CDR3 DNA: TGTGCCAGCGGATGGGAACAAGAGACCCAGTACTTC; CDR3 protein: CASGWEQETQYF; V gene: TRBV2; D gene: NA; J gene: TRBJ2-5; clone size: many
CDR3 DNA: TGTGCCAGCAGCTCACCTGCTTCCTACGAGCAGTACTTC; CDR3 protein: CASSSPASYEQYF; V gene: TRBV7-9; D gene: NA; J gene: TRBJ2-7; clone size: few
CDR3 DNA: TGTGCCAGCAGCTTATCCGGGGGGGGTTCACCCCTCCACTTT; CDR3 protein: CASSLSGGGSPLHF; V gene: TRBV7-3; D gene: NA; J gene: TRBJ1-6; clone size: NA
CDR3 DNA: TGTGCCAGCAGCCCTCGGGTAGCGGGGGATAATGAGCAGTTCTTC; CDR3 protein: CASSPRVAGDNEQFF; V gene: TRBV7-9; D gene: TRBD2; J gene: TRBJ2-1; clone size: NA
CDR3 DNA: TGTGCCAGTATGCCTAGCGGAGACAATGAGCAGTTCTTC; CDR3 protein: CASMPSGDNEQFF; V gene: TRBV19; D gene: TRBD2; J gene: TRBJ2-1; clone size: many
CDR3 DNA: TGTGCCAGCAGCCCAAGGGGGCTAGCGGGGGCCTACAATGAGCAGTTCTTC; CDR3 protein: CASSPRGLAGAYNEQFF; V gene: TRBV11-2; D gene: TRBD2; J gene: TRBJ2-1; clone size: many
CDR3 DNA: TGTGCCAGCAGTGAATGGAGGGATCGTGGCTATGGCTACACCTTC; CDR3 protein: CASSEWRDRGYGYTF; V gene: TRBV6-1; D gene: NA; J gene: TRBJ1-2; clone size: many
CDR3 DNA: TGTGCCAGTAGCCCCCCGGGGGGGCCAGATACGCAGTATTTT; CDR3 protein: CASSPPGGPDTQYF; V gene: TRBV19; D gene: TRBD2; J gene: TRBJ2-3; clone size: NA
CDR3 DNA: TGTGCCATCAGTGCCCGGGGTGAGACCCAGTACTTC; CDR3 protein: CAISARGETQYF; V gene: TRBV10-3; D gene: NA; J gene: TRBJ2-5; clone size: many
CDR3 DNA: TGCAGTGCCACCCCCGGCGGGTCAAGAACGCAGTATTTT; CDR3 protein: CSATPGGSRTQYF; V gene: TRBV20-1; D gene: NA; J gene: TRBJ2-3; clone size: few
CDR3 DNA: TGTGCCAGCAGTTTAATGGACAGACTGAACACTGAAGCTTTCTTT; CDR3 protein: CASSLMDRLNTEAFF; V gene: TRBV28; D gene: NA; J gene: TRBJ1-1; clone size: few